The sequence of this T cell receptor beta chain was determined in a study of blood T cells in healthy people across ages. General study points: While age rose, TCR beta diversity per million T cells dropped in a roughly linear way. The long-lived group displayed more naive CD4+ cells, plus higher diversity, than the aged donors did.

The CDR3 has 14 amino acids. V dropped 5 bases and J dropped 5 bases, with 13 bases sitting between them. The germline V gene encodes CDR1 SGHTA and CDR2 FQGNSA. The second PCR ran roughly 7 to 12 cycles with a sample-barcoded 5' primer and J-beta primers. TCRdb used MiXCR to reprocess the 5' RACE reads, holding one entry per CDR3 protein. The profile shows hundreds of thousands of distinct CDR3 sequences, 32% of them singletons. Researchers collected about 9.6 milliliters of peripheral blood from every single donor. Turning to this clonotype: Its specificity is not known.

The genes are TRBV7-2 and TRBJ2-1, with D unresolved. This receptor was identified in a woman at least 80 years old in good health. Specimen: blood. The CDR3, as DNA: TGTGCCAGCAGCCCGACCCAACACGACAATGAGCAGTTCTTC. Translation gives CASSPTQHDNEQFF.